A selection of T cell receptor beta chains follows, all from one sample in a study of T cell clusters in autoimmune cytopenias. After re-calling the multiplex PCR reads, TCRdb lists one entry per CDR3 protein, DNA absent. This sample's table reports 2,500 to 3,000 distinct CDR3 sequences. Sequences were obtained from peripheral blood. The receptors shown here come from a human donor with an autoimmune cytopenia or autoimmune hepatitis (not recorded which). Each CDR3 is given with its conserved first and last residue. Clone sizes are given selectively: once, few, many, or a class where the clone is expanded.

CDR3	size	J	V
CASSSKQESEAFF	-	TRBJ1-1	TRBV7-9
CSVEGSYGYTF	medium-sized	TRBJ1-2	TRBV29-1
CASSEMWATGELFF	-	TRBJ2-2	TRBV6-1
CSVVSGIERNTEAFF	medium-sized	TRBJ1-1	TRBV29-1
CASSIRTDIGELFF	medium-sized	TRBJ2-2	TRBV19
CASNRDRASGELFF	medium-sized	TRBJ2-2	TRBV6-5
CASRGHSDQPQHF	medium-sized	TRBJ1-5	TRBV27
CASSESSEPETNEQFF	-	TRBJ2-1	TRBV12-3/TRBV12-4
CASSLRGPPQADTQYF	-	TRBJ2-3	TRBV19
CSARGLAAYEQYF	-	TRBJ2-7	TRBV20-1
CASSESNAGADDEQFF	-	TRBJ2-1	TRBV6-1
CASSLPGKLSPGSEQYF	-	TRBJ2-7	TRBV5-6
CSAREGGRGTEAFF	-	TRBJ1-1	TRBV20-1
CASSKQGGETQYF	medium-sized	TRBJ2-5	TRBV12-3/TRBV12-4
CASRKGQGVTGNTIYF	-	TRBJ1-3	TRBV6-5
CAISESAGANTEAFF	-	TRBJ1-1	TRBV10-3
CASSVQTTGELFF	medium-sized	TRBJ2-2	TRBV27
CASRTGGMETQYF	-	TRBJ2-5	TRBV10-3
CASSPAASGLAGVLLPDTQYF	medium-sized	TRBJ2-3	TRBV7-9
CAWAQSSYEQYF	medium-sized	TRBJ2-7	TRBV30
CASSRWTSGIDTGELFF	medium-sized	TRBJ2-2	TRBV18
CASSQESSGGTDTQYF	-	TRBJ2-3	TRBV4-2
CASSLELSNEKLFF	-	TRBJ1-4	TRBV7-6
CASSEGGSGNQPQHF	medium-sized	TRBJ1-5	TRBV6-1
CSAPSGANVLTF	-	TRBJ2-6	TRBV20-1
CASSISRNEQFF	large	TRBJ2-1	TRBV7-9
CASSRGQGRTEAFF	-	TRBJ1-1	TRBV6-5
CASSSEVTGANVLTF	-	TRBJ2-6	TRBV7-6
CASKQVANEKLFF	-	TRBJ1-4	TRBV27
CASSYSGTGGTYEQYF	-	TRBJ2-7	TRBV6-5
CASSESPPDEQYF	-	TRBJ2-7	TRBV6-1
CASSLGGGASTEQYF	-	TRBJ2-7	TRBV5-4
CASSPKGSGIHEQFF	-	TRBJ2-1	TRBV11-2
CASSYDRGGTEAFF	medium-sized	TRBJ1-1	TRBV13
CSATQDRSAETQYF	-	TRBJ2-5	TRBV20-1
CASSRDSGANVLTF	medium-sized	TRBJ2-6	TRBV18
CASSQDSPSYEQYF	-	TRBJ2-7	TRBV18
CATSPLRGDTQYF	medium-sized	TRBJ2-3	TRBV15
CASSPELYSGNTIYF	-	TRBJ1-3	TRBV12-3/TRBV12-4
CAWGTPFGNEQFF	medium-sized	TRBJ2-1	TRBV30
CASSPTSGSFTDTQYF	-	TRBJ2-3	TRBV11-3
CASQPSGTVISGANVLTF	medium-sized	TRBJ2-6	TRBV19
CASDSSSGANVLTF	-	TRBJ2-6	TRBV10-3
CASSSWWGSSYNEQFF	-	TRBJ2-1	TRBV5-6
CASSAGANVLTF	medium-sized	TRBJ2-6	TRBV18
CASSPTGYEQYF	-	TRBJ2-7	TRBV6-6
CASSTGPGNTIYF	-	TRBJ1-3	TRBV12-3/TRBV12-4
CASSEVMGNQPQHF	medium-sized	TRBJ1-5	TRBV18
CASEQGVGTEAFF	-	TRBJ1-1	TRBV5-6
CDQVRAANTEAFF	-	TRBJ1-1	TRBV5-1
CASRTRQGEANYGYTF	-	TRBJ1-2	TRBV27
CASSMGIMNTEAFF	-	TRBJ1-1	TRBV19
CASSPGYPELFF	medium-sized	TRBJ2-2	TRBV6-5
CASSIDRDRQPQHF	medium-sized	TRBJ1-5	TRBV5-4
CASSPLTSTDTQYF	-	TRBJ2-3	TRBV27
CASSAVRGRDSPLHF	-	TRBJ1-6	TRBV11-2
CASSSTGGDEQYF	-	TRBJ2-7	TRBV11-1